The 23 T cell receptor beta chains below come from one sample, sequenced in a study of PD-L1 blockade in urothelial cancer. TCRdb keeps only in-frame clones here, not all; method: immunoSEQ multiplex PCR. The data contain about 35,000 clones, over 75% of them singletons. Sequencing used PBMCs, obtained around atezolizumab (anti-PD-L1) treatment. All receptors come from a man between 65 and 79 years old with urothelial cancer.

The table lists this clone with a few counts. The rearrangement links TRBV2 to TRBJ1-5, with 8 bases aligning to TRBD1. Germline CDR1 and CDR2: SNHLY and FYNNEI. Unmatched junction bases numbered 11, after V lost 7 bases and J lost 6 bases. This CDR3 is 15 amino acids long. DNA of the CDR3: TGTGCCAGCACTCCGGACAGGGAGTTGTCTCAGCCCCAGCATTTT. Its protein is CASTPDRELSQPQHF.

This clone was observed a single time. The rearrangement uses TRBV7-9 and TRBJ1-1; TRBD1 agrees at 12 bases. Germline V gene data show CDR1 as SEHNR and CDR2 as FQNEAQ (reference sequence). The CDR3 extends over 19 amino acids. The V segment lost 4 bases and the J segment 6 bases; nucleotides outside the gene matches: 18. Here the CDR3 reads CASSSGTGGAAGPGPEAFF. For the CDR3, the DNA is TGTGCCAGCAGCTCCGGGACAGGGGGCGCGGCAGGCCCGGGGCCTGAAGCTTTCTTT.

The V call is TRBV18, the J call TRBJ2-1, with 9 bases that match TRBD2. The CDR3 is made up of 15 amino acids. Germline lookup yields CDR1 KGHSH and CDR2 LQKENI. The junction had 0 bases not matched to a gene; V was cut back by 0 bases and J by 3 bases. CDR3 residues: CASSPPSGSYNEQFF. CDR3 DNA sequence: TGTGCCAGCTCACCACCTAGCGGGAGCTACAATGAGCAGTTCTTC. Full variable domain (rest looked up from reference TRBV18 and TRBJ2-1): NAGVMQNPRHLVRRRGQEARLRCSPMKGHSHVYWYRQLPEEGLKFMVYLQKENIIDESGMPKERFSAEFPKEGPSILRIQQVVRGDSAAYFCASSPPSGSYNEQFFGPGTRLTVL.

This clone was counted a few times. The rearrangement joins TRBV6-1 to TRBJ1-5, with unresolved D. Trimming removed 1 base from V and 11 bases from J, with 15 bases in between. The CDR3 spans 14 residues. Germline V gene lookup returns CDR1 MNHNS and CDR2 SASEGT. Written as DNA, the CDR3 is TGTGCCAGCAGTGAAGTGAACAGCTACACGGCCCAGCATTTT. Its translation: CASSEVNSYTAQHF.

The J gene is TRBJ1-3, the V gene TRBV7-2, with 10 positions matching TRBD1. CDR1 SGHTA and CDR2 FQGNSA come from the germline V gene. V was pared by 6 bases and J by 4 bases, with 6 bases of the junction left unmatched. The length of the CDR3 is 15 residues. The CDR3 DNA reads TGTGCCAGCAGTCAGGGACAGGGGTCCGGAAACACCATATATTTT. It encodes CASSQGQGSGNTIYF. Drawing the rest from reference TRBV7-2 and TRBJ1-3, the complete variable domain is GAGVSQSPSNKVTEKGKDVELRCDPISGHTALYWYRQSLGQGLEFLIYFQGNSAPDKSGLPSDRFSAERTGGSVSTLTIQRTQQEDSAVYLCASSQGQGSGNTIYFGEGSWLTVV.

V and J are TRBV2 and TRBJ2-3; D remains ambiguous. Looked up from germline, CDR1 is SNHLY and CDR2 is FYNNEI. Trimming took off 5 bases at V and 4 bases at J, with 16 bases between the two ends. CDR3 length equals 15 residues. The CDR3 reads CASSFASTGPDTQYF. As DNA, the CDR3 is TGTGCCAGCAGTTTCGCCTCGACTGGCCCAGATACGCAGTATTTT.

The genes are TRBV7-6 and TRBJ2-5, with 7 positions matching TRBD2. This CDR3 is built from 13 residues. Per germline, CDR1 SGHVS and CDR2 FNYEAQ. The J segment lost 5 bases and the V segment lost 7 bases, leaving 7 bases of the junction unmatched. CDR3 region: CASTAGVGETQYF. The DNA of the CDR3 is TGTGCCAGCACGGCGGGGGTTGGGGAGACCCAGTACTTC.

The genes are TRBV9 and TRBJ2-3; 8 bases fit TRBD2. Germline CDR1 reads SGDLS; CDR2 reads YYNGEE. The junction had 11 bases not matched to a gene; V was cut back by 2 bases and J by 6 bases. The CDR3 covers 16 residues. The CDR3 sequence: CASSVIPGGQGDTQYF. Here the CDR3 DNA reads TGTGCCAGCAGCGTCATTCCGGGAGGGCAAGGGGATACGCAGTATTTT.

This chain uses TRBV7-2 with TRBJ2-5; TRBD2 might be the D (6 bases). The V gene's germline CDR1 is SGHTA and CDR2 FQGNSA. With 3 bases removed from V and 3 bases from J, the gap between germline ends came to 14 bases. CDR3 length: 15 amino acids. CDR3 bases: TGTGCCAGCAGCTTTTCGGCGGGGTATGAAGAGACCCAGTACTTC. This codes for CASSFSAGYEETQYF.

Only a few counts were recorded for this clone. The CDR3: CASRGQEGNQPQHF. The CDR3 nucleotides read TGCGCCAGCAGAGGACAGGAGGGCAATCAGCCCCAGCATTTT. This chain joins TRBV10-1 and TRBJ1-5, with 7 nucleotides matching TRBD1. The CDR3 spans 14 residues. Germline values: CDR1 WNHNN, CDR2 SYGVQD (reference sequence). Unmatched junction bases numbered 4, after V lost 6 bases and J lost 2 bases.

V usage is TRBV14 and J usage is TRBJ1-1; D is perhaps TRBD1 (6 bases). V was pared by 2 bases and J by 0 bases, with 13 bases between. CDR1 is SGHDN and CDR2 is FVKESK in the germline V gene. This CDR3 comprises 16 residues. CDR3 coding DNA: TGTGCCAGCAGCCAAAGGGGGGGCTTTATGAACACTGAAGCTTTCTTT. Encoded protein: CASSQRGGFMNTEAFF.

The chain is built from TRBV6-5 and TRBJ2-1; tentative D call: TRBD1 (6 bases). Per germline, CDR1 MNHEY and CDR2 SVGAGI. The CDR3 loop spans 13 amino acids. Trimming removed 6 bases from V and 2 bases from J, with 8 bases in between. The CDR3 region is CASSRTAYNEQFF. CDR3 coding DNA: TGTGCCAGCAGCCGGACAGCCTACAATGAGCAGTTCTTC.

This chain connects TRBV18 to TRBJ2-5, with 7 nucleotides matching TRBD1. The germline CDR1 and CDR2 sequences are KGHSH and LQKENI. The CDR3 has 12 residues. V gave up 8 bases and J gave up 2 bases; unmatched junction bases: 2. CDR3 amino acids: CASGGQQETQYF. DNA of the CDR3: TGTGCCAGCGGGGGACAGCAAGAGACCCAGTACTTC. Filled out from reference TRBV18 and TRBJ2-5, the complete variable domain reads NAGVMQNPRHLVRRRGQEARLRCSPMKGHSHVYWYRQLPEEGLKFMVYLQKENIIDESGMPKERFSAEFPKEGPSILRIQQVVRGDSAAYFCASGGQQETQYFGPGTRLLVL.

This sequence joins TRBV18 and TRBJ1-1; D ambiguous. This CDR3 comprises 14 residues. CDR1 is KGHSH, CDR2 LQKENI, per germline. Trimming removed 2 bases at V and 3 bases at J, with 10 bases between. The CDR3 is CASSPNSGDTEAFF. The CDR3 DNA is TGTGCCAGCTCACCAAATAGCGGGGACACTGAAGCTTTCTTT.

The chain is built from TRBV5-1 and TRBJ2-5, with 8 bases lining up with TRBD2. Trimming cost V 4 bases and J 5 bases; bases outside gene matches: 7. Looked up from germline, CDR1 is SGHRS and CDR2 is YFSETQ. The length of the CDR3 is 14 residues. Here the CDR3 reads CASSPSGGWETQYF. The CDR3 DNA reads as TGCGCCAGCAGCCCCAGCGGGGGTTGGGAGACCCAGTACTTC. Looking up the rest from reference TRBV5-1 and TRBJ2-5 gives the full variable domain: KAGVTQTPRYLIKTRGQQVTLSCSPISGHRSVSWYQQTPGQGLQFLFEYFSETQRNKGNFPGRFSGRQFSNSRSEMNVSTLELGDSALYLCASSPSGGWETQYFGPGTRLLVL.

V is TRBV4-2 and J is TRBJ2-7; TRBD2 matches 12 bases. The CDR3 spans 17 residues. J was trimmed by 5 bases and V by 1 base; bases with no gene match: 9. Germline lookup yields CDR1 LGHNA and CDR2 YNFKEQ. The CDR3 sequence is CASSQAETSGSPHEQYF. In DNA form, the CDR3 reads TGTGCCAGCAGCCAAGCGGAGACTAGCGGGAGTCCCCACGAGCAGTACTTC.

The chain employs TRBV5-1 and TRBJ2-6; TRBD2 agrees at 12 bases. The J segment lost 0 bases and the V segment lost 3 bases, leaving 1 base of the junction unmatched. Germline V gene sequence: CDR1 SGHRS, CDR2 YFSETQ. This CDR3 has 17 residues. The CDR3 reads CASSSSGGASGANVLTF. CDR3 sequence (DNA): TGCGCCAGCAGCTCTAGCGGGGGGGCCTCTGGGGCCAACGTCCTGACTTTC.

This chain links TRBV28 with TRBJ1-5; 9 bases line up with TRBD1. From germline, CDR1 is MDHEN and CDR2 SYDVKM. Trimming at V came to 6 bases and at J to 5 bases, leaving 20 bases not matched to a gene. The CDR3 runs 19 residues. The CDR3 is CASSRGSFRDREIHQPQHF. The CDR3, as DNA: TGTGCCAGCAGCCGCGGGAGTTTTCGGGACAGGGAAATACATCAGCCCCAGCATTTT.

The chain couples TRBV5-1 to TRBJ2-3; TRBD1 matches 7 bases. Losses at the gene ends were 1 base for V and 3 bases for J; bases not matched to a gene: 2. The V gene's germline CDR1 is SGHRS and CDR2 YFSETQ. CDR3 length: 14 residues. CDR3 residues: CASSLIQGTDTQYF. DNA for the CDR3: TGCGCCAGCAGCTTGATACAGGGGACAGATACGCAGTATTTT.

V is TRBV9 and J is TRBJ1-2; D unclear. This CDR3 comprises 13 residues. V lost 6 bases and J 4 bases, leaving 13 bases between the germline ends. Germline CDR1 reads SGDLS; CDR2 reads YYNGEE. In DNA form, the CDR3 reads TGTGCCAGCAACACTGGGCAGGCCTATGGCTACACCTTC. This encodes CASNTGQAYGYTF.

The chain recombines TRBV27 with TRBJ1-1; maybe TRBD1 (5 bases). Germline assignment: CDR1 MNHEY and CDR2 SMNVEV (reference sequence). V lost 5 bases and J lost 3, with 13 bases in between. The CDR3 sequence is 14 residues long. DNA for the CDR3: TGTGCCAGCAGTCACGACGGGGGATACACTGAAGCTTTCTTT. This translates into CASSHDGGYTEAFF.

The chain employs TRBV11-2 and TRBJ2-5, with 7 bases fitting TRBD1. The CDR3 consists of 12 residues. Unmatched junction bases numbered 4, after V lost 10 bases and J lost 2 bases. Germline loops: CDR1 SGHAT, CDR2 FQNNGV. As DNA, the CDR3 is TGTGCCACCCGGGACAGACAAGAGACCCAGTACTTC. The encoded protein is CATRDRQETQYF.

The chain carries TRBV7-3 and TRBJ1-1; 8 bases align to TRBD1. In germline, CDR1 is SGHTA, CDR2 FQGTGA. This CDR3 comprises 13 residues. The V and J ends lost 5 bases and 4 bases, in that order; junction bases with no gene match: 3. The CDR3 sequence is CASSLQGGTEAFF. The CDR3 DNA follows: TGTGCCAGCAGCCTACAGGGGGGCACTGAAGCTTTCTTT.